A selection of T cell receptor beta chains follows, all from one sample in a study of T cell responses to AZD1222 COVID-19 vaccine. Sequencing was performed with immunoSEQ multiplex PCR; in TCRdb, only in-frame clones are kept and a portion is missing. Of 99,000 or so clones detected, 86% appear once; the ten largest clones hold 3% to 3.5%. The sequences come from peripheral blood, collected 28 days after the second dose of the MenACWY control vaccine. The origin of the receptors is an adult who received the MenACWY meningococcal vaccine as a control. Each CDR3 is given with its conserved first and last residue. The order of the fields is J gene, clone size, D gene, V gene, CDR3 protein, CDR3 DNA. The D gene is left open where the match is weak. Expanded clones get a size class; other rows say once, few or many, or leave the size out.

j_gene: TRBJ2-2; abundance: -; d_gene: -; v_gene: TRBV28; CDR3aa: CASSGPGMNTGELFF; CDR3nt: TGTGCCAGCAGTGGGCCAGGGATGAACACCGGGGAGCTGTTTTTT
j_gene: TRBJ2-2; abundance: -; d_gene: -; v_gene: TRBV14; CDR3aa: CASRPIEGKNTGELFF; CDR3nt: TGTGCCAGCAGACCCATTGAAGGGAAGAACACCGGGGAGCTGTTTTTT
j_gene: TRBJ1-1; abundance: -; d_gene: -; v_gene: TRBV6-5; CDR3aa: CASSYSIVAMNTEAFF; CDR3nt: TGTGCCAGCAGTTACTCGATAGTGGCGATGAACACTGAAGCTTTCTTT
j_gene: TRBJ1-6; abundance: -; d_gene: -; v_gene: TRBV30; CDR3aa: CAWSPLGAQNSPLHF; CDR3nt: TGTGCCTGGAGTCCTTTGGGGGCCCAGAATTCACCCCTCCACTTT
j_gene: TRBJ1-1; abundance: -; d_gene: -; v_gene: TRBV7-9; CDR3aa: CASSRRGSDWQIEAFF; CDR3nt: TGTGCCAGCAGCCGGAGGGGGTCGGATTGGCAAATTGAAGCTTTCTTT
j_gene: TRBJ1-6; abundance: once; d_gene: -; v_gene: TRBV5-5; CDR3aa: CASSLLGLGNSPLHF; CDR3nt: TGTGCCAGCAGCTTGCTGGGGTTGGGTAATTCACCCCTCCACTTT
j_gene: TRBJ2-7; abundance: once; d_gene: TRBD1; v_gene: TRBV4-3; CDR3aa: CASSQDFTGAAYEQYF; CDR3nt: TGCGCCAGCAGCCAAGATTTTACAGGGGCCGCATACGAGCAGTACTTC
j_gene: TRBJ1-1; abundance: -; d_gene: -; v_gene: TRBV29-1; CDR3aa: CSVTGHLNTEAFF; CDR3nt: TGCAGCGTGACGGGACACCTGAACACTGAAGCTTTCTTT
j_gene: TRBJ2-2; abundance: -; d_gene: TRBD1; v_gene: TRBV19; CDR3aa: CASSRTGDTGELFF; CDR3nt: TGTGCCAGTAGTCGTACAGGGGACACCGGGGAGCTGTTTTTT
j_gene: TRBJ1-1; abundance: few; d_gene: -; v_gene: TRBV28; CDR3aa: CASSSFGGNTEAFF; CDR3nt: TGTGCCAGCAGTTCTTTCGGAGGGAACACTGAAGCTTTCTTT
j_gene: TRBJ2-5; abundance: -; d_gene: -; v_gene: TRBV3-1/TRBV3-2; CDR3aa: CASSQGAQETQYF; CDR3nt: TGTGCCAGCAGCCAGGGAGCTCAAGAGACCCAGTACTTC
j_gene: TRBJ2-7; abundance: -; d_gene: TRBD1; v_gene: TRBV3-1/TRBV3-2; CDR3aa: CASSPGQGADEQYF; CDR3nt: TGTGCCAGCAGCCCAGGACAGGGGGCGGACGAGCAGTACTTC
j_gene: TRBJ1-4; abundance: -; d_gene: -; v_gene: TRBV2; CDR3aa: CASSANSYNEKLFF; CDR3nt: TGTGCCAGCAGTGCTAACAGTTACAATGAAAAACTGTTTTTT
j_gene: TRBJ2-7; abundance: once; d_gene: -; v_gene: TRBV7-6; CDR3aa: CASSLVAGATSSYEQYF; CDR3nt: TGTGCCAGCAGTCTCGTTGCAGGGGCCACCAGCTCCTACGAGCAGTACTTC
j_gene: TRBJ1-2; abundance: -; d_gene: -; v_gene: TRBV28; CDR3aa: CASSPGHDGYTF; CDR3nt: TGTGCCAGCAGCCCGGGCCACGACGGCTACACCTTC
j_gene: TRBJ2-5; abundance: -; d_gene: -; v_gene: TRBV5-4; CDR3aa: CASTTIVGETQYF; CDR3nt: TGTGCCAGCACCACGATAGTAGGAGAGACCCAGTACTTC
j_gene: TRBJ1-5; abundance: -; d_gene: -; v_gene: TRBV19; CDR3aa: CASSIDSVGNQPQHF; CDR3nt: TGTGCCAGTAGTATAGATTCGGTGGGCAATCAGCCCCAGCATTTT
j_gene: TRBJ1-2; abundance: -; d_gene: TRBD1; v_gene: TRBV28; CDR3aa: CASRGDRVGAGGYTF; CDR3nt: TGTGCCAGCAGGGGGGACAGGGTGGGGGCCGGAGGCTACACCTTC
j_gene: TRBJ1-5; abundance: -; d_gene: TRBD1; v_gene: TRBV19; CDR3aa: CASSIGQGLRQPQHF; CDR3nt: TGTGCCAGTAGTATAGGACAGGGTCTTAGGCAGCCCCAGCATTTT
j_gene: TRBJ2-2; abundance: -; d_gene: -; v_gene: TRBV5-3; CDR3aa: CARSFIQPYTGELFF; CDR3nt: TGTGCCAGAAGCTTTATACAGCCGTACACCGGGGAGCTGTTTTTT
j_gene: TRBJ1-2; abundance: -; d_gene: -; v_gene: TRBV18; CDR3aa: CASSPGRGGDGYTF; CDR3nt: TGTGCCAGCTCACCGGGCCGTGGGGGCGATGGCTACACCTTC
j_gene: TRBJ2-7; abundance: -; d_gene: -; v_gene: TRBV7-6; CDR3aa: CASSPTRGRNYEQYF; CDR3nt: TGTGCCAGCAGCCCCACCCGGGGGCGAAACTACGAGCAGTACTTC
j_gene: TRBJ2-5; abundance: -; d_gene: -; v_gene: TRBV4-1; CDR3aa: CASSQDSPRVETQYF; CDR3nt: TGCGCCAGCAGCCAAGACTCGCCCAGGGTTGAGACCCAGTACTTC
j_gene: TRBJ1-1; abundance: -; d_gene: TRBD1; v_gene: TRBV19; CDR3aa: CASSRNRGLSEAFF; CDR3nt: TGTGCCAGTAGTAGAAACAGGGGGCTCTCTGAAGCTTTCTTT
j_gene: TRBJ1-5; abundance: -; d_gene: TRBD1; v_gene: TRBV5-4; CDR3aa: CASSSQGGGVSNQPQHF; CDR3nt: TGTGCCAGCAGCTCCCAGGGGGGGGGCGTGAGCAATCAGCCCCAGCATTTT
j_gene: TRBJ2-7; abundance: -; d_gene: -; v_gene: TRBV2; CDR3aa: CASNPTAFFTYEQYF; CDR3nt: TGTGCTAGCAACCCAACAGCCTTCTTTACCTACGAGCAGTACTTC
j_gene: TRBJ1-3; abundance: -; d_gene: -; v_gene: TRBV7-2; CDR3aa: CASSLGDHRTGNTIYF; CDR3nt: TGTGCCAGCAGCTTAGGGGACCACCGGACCGGAAACACCATATATTTT
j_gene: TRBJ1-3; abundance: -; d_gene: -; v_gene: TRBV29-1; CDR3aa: CSADEGFGNTIYF; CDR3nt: TGCAGCGCCGACGAGGGTTTTGGAAACACCATATATTTT
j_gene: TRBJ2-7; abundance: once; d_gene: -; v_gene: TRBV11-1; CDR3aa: CASSSGGLTYEQYF; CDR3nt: TGTGCCAGCAGCTCGGGGGGCCTAACCTACGAGCAGTACTTC
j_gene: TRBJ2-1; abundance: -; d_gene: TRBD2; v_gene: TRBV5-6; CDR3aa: CASSLISGGRIYNEQFF; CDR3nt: TGTGCCAGCAGCTTAATTAGCGGGGGGCGCATTTACAATGAGCAGTTCTTC
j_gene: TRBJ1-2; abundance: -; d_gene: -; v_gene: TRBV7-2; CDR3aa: CASSPRDTYGYTF; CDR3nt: TGTGCCAGCAGCCCCCGGGACACCTATGGCTACACCTTC
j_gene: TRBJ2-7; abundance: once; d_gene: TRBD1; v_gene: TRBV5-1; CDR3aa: CASCDGTGGCYEQYF; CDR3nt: TGCGCCAGCTGCGACGGGACAGGGGGCTGCTACGAGCAGTACTTC
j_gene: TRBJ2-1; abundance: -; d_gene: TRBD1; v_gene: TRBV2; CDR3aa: CASSVRVSDRGYEQFF; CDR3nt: TGTGCCAGCAGTGTCCGTGTGTCGGACAGGGGATATGAGCAGTTCTTC
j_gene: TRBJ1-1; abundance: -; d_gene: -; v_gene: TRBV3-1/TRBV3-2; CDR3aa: CASSQDALREAFF; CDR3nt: TGTGCCAGCAGCCAAGATGCCCTAAGGGAAGCTTTCTTT
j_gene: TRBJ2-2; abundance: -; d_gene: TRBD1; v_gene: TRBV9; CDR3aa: CASSVVSGTGRAGELFF; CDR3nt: TGTGCCAGCAGCGTAGTATCTGGGACAGGGAGGGCCGGGGAGCTGTTTTTT
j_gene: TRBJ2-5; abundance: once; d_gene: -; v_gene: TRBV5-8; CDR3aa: CASSADSQETQYF; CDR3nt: TGTGCCAGCAGCGCTGACAGTCAAGAGACCCAGTACTTC
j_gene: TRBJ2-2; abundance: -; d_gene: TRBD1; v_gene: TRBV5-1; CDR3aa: CASSAQGTTGELFF; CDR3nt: TGCGCCAGCAGCGCACAGGGGACAACCGGGGAGCTGTTTTTT
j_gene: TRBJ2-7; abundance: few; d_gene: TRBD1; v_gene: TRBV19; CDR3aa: CASSGRDRGLVSSYEQYF; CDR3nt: TGTGCCAGTAGTGGCCGGGACAGGGGGTTAGTAAGCTCCTACGAGCAGTACTTC
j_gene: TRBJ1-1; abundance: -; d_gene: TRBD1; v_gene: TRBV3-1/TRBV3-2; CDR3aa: CASSQGWTGNTEAFF; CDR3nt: TGTGCCAGCAGCCAAGGATGGACAGGGAACACTGAAGCTTTCTTT
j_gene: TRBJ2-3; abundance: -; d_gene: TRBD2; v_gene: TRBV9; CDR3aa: CASSVDPSGGATDTQYF; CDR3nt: TGTGCCAGCAGCGTAGACCCTAGCGGGGGGGCGACAGATACGCAGTATTTT
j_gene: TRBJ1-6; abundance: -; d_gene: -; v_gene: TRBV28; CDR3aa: CASSNTGWNSPLHF; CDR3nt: TGTGCCAGCAGTAATACAGGGTGGAATTCACCCCTCCACTTT
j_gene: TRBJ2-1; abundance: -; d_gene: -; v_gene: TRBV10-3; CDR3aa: CAISDPSVGGGYNEQFF; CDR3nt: TGTGCCATCAGTGACCCCAGTGTAGGGGGAGGCTACAATGAGCAGTTCTTC
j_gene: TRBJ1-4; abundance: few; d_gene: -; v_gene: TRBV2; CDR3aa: CASSVGGTNEKLFF; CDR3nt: TGTGCCAGCAGTGTTGGGGGGACTAATGAAAAACTGTTTTTT
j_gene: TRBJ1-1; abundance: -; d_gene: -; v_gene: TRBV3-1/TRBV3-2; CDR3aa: CASSPPWAGNTEAFF; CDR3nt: TGTGCCAGCAGCCCGCCTTGGGCAGGGAACACTGAAGCTTTCTTT
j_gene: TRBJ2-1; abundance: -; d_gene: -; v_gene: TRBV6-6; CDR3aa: CASSTGGPANEQFF; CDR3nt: TGTGCCAGCTCTACCGGGGGACCGGCCAATGAGCAGTTCTTC
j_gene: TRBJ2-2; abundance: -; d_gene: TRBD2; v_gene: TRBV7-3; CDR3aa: CASSLIPVGLAGTGELFF; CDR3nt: TGTGCCAGCAGCTTAATCCCCGTGGGACTAGCCGGTACCGGGGAGCTGTTTTTT
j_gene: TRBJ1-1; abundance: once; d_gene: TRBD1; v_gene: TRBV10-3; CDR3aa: CATRDRGNTEAFF; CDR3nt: TGTGCCACCCGCGACAGGGGGAACACTGAAGCTTTCTTT
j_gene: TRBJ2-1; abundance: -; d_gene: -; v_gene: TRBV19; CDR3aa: CASSGAQRLRNEQFF; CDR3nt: TGTGCCAGTAGCGGGGCTCAACGTCTGCGGAATGAGCAGTTCTTC
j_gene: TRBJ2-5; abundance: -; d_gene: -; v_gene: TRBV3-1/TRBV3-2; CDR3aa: CASSQDWGHIQETQYF; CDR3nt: TGTGCCAGCAGCCAAGATTGGGGGCACATCCAAGAGACCCAGTACTTC